The rows below give T cell receptor beta chains drawn from one sample of a study of cytomegalovirus exposure and HLA in healthy donors. TCRdb's table, derived via immunoSEQ multiplex PCR, lists solely in-frame clones and lacks some. The sample shows 150,000 to 200,000 clones, around 76% of them seen only once. Sequencing was done on a sample of PBMCs. The origin of the receptors is a man aged 40-49 years in good health and CMV-seropositive. CDR3s include the opening cysteine and the closing phenylalanine or tryptophan.

>TRBV15|TRBJ2-7
CATRPGTTLSEQYF
>TRBV5-8|TRBJ1-5
CASSLRQGGNQPQHF
>TRBV5-1|TRBJ1-4
CASSRERNEKLFF
>TRBV2|TRBJ2-6
CASIQDRGFSGANVLTF
>TRBV5-8|TRBJ1-5
CASSLLTGLNQPQHF
>TRBV30|TRBJ1-2
CAWSVEASGASGDRGYTF
>TRBV19|TRBJ2-1
CASSPRHSGGANEQFF
>TRBV20-1|TRBJ1-4
CSAPEQEKLFF
>TRBV7-2|TRBJ2-3
CASSPGGSTDTQYF
>TRBV7-7|TRBJ2-7
CASSSWLDRNSYEQYF
>TRBV27|TRBJ1-6
CASTRLGQGTNSPLHF
>TRBV7-3|TRBJ2-1
CASSLTSGGTHNEQFF
>TRBV2|TRBJ1-1
CASSESAGPGGATEAFF
>TRBV7-6|TRBJ2-1
CASSPRTGPFGNEQFF
>TRBV25-1|TRBJ2-1
CASSEPELGVEQFF
>TRBV5-1|TRBJ1-2
CASSLGTGPANYGYTF
>TRBV29-1|TRBJ1-1
CSGTGTSNTEAFF
>TRBV6-5|TRBJ1-2
CASSSSLNYGYTF
>TRBV10-3|TRBJ2-2
CAISERGSAGELFF
>TRBV7-2|TRBJ1-5
CASSSVRGGNQPQHF
>TRBV7-2|TRBJ2-7
CASSLGDSGGHYEQYF
>TRBV4-3|TRBJ2-3
CASSQEVAGVLTDTQYF
>TRBV11-3|TRBJ2-1
CASSLEQGNEQFF
>TRBV7-9|TRBJ1-5
CASSSGLRGGYNQPQHF
>TRBV5-4|TRBJ2-2
CASSFPGQWELFF
>TRBV21-1|TRBJ2-1
CASSKGGDSVYNEQFF
>TRBV9|TRBJ1-1
CASSGQTNTEAFF
>TRBV7-8|TRBJ2-7
CASSLVGAASFYEQYF